The 3 T cell receptor beta chains below were found in one sample sequenced in a study of T cells in tuberculosis. Repertoires were generated with immunoSEQ multiplex PCR, while TCRdb's copy carries only in-frame clones and drops some. The sample holds roughly 32,000 clones, less than 97% seen once. The sequencing sample was made of PBMCs. All receptors come from a donor aged 10 to 29 with latent tuberculosis or without tuberculosis infection.

J is TRBJ2-1 and V is TRBV7-9, with a weak D call TRBD2 (5 bases). V lost 5 bases to trimming and J lost 9 bases, with 11 bases between them. The germline CDR1 and CDR2 sequences are SEHNR and FQNEAQ (reference sequence). This CDR3 has 12 amino acids. The CDR3 nucleotides are TGTGCCAGCAGCCCCGGACTTACTGAGCAGTTCTTC. Its translation: CASSPGLTEQFF.

The rearrangement uses TRBV10-1 and TRBJ2-3; 10 nucleotides line up with TRBD1. V lost 3 bases and J lost 3; bases outside the gene matches: 9. The CDR3 has 17 residues. In germline, CDR1 is WNHNN, CDR2 SYGVQD (reference sequence). CDR3 nucleotides: TGCGCCAGCAGTGAATCTGGATGGGGACAGGGGACAGATACGCAGTATTTT. Protein product: CASSESGWGQGTDTQYF.

The chain links TRBV9 to TRBJ2-5, with D perhaps TRBD2 (6 bases). The germline CDR1 and CDR2 sequences are SGDLS and YYNGEE. V dropped 0 bases and J dropped 5 bases, with 14 bases sitting between them. This CDR3 comprises 15 residues. The CDR3 region has the DNA TGTGCCAGCAGCGTAGTAACCGGAGGGGAGGAGACCCAGTACTTC. It specifies CASSVVTGGEETQYF.